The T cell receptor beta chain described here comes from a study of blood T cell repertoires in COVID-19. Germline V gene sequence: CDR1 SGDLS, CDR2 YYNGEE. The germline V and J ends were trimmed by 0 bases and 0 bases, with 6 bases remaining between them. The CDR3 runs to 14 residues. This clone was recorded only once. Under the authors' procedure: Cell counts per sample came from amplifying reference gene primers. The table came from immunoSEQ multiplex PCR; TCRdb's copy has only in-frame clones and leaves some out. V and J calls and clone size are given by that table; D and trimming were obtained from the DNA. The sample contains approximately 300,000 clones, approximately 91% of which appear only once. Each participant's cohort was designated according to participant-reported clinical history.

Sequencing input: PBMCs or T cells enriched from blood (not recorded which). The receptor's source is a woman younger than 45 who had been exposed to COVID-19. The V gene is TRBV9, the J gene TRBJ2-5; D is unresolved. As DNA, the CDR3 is TGTGCCAGCAGCGTAGCGGGTCACCAAGAGACCCAGTACTTC. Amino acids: CASSVAGHQETQYF.